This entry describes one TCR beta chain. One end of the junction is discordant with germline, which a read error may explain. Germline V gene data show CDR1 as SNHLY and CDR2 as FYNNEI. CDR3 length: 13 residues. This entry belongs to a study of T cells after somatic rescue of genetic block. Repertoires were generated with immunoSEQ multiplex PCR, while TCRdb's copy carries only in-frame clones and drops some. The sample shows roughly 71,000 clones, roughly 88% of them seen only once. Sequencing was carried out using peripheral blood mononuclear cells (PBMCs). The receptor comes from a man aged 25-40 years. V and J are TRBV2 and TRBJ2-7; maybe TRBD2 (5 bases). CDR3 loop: CASTLTIAYERYF. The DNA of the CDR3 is TGTGCCAGCACCTTGACTATCGCCTACGAGCGGTACTTC.